Included here is one T cell receptor beta chain sequence, with context. The antigen is not known. The repertoire was sequenced with immunoSEQ multiplex PCR; TCRdb's copy has only in-frame clones and lacks some. The sample has about 7,600 clones, 79% seen once. This sample stems from a study of cytotoxic CD8 clonotypes in ibrutinib-treated CLL. Study observations and caveats: Clonotypes that were public were uncommon, and they contracted or stayed stable on treatment.

The CDR3 contains 15 residues. The germline V and J ends were trimmed by 2 bases and 3 bases, with 12 bases remaining between them. CDR1 MNHEY and CDR2 SMNVEV come from the germline V gene (reference sequence). The clonotype originates from a human donor with chronic lymphocytic leukemia. This sequence joins TRBV27 and TRBJ2-3; maybe TRBD1 (5 bases). The material was PBMCs, obtained before ibrutinib treatment. Here the CDR3 reads CASSLESRGTDTQYF. CDR3 DNA sequence: TGTGCCAGCAGTTTAGAGTCAAGGGGTACAGATACGCAGTATTTT.